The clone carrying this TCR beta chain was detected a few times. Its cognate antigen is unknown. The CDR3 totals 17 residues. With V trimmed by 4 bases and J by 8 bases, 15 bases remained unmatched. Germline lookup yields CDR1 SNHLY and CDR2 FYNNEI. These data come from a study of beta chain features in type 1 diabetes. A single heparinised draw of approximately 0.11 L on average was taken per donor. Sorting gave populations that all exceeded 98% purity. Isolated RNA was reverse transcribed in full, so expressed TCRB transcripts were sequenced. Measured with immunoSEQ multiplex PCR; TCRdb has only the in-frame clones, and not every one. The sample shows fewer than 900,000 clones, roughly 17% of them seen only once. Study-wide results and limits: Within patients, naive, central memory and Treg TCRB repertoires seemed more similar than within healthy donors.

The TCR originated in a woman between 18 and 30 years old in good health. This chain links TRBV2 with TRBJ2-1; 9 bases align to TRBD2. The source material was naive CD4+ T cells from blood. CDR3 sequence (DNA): TGTGCCAGCAGTGTATTAGGAGGTCTAGCGGGAACCTATGAGCAGTTCTTC. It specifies CASSVLGGLAGTYEQFF. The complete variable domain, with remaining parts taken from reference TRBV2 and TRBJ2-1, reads EPEVTQTPSHQVTQMGQEVILRCVPISNHLYFYWYRQILGQKVEFLVSFYNNEISEKSEIFDDQFSVERPDGSNFTLKIRSTKLEDSAMYFCASSVLGGLAGTYEQFFGPGTRLTVL.